This T cell receptor (beta chain) is from a study of blood T cell repertoires in COVID-19. Study details: The United States, Italy and Spain were the sources of the acute and convalescent COVID-19 samples. PBMCs, B-cell-depleted T cells, or T cells provided the cDNA or gDNA that made up the material.

CDR3 length: 12 amino acids. The germline V and J ends were trimmed by 5 bases and 7 bases, with 8 bases remaining between them. Grouping used clinical history reported by participants in a survey and questionnaire. Assay: immunoSEQ multiplex PCR; the TCRdb copy retains only in-frame clones and omits some. The table includes tens of thousands of clones, approximately 81% detected once. This TCR was sampled from a woman in her forties with acute COVID-19. Sequenced material: PBMCs or T cells enriched from blood (not recorded which). V gene TRBV12-3 or TRBV12-4 combines with J gene TRBJ1-4; no clear D. The CDR3 bases are TGTGCCAGCAGTCTCTCTTTTGAAAAACTGTTTTTT. It specifies CASSLSFEKLFF.